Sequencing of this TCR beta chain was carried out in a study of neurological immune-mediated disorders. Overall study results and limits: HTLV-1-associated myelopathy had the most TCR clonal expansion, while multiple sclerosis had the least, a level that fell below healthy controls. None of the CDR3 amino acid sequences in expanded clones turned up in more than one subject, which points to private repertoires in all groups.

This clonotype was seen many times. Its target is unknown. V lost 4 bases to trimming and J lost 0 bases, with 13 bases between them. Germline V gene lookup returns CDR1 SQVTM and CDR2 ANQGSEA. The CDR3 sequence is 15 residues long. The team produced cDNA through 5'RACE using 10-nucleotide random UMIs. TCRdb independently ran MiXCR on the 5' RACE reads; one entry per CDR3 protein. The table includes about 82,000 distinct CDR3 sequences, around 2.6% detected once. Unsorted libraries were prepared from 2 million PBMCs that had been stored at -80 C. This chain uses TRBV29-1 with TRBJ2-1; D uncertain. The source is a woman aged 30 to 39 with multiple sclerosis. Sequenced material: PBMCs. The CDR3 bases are TGCAGCGTTGTATGGTCCTGGAGCTCCTACAATGAGCAGTTCTTC. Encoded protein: CSVVWSWSSYNEQFF.